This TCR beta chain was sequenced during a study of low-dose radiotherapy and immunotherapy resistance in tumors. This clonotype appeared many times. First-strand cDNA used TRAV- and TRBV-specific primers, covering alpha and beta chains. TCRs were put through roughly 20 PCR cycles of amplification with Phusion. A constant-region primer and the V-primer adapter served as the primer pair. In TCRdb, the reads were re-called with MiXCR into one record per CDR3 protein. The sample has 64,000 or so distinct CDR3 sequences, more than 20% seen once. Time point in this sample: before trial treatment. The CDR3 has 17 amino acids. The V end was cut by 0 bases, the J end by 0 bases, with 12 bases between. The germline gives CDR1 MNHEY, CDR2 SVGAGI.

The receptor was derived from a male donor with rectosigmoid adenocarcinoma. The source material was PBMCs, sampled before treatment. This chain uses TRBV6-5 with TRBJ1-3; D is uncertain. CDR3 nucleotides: TGTGCCAGCAGTTACTCGAGCCCACGGCGCTCTGGAAACACCATATATTTT. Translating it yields CASSYSSPRRSGNTIYF.